A single sample gave rise to the 21 T cell receptor beta chains below, sequenced in a study of control samples from healthy donors and cancer patients. Using immunoSEQ multiplex PCR, the repertoire was profiled, and TCRdb retains in-frame clones only, with some absent. The table records 150,000 to 200,000 clones, about 90% of them present only once. Source material: blood. The receptor source for this set is a woman aged 25 to 45 in good health.

The genes are TRBV2 and TRBJ1-6, with 10 bases identical to TRBD1. The CDR3 loop spans 13 amino acids. The germline V gene has CDR1 SNHLY and CDR2 FYNNEI. V lost 6 bases and J lost 10; bases outside the gene matches: 3. Written as DNA, the CDR3 is TGTGCCAGCAGAGGGGACAGGGGCTCACCCCTCCACTTT. Translated: CASRGDRGSPLHF.

This clone was seen just once. This sequence joins TRBV7-9 and TRBJ1-1, with a possible D match to TRBD1 (5 bases). This CDR3 spans 15 amino acids. Trimming removed 5 bases at V and 2 bases at J, with 15 bases between. The germline gives CDR1 SEHNR, CDR2 FQNEAQ (reference sequence). The CDR3 sequence: CASSGKTDLNTEAFF. The CDR3 DNA sequence: TGTGCCAGCAGCGGTAAGACAGACCTTAACACTGAAGCTTTCTTT.

The chain has TRBV4-1 and TRBJ2-7; 9 nucleotides agree with TRBD2. The CDR3 is made up of 16 amino acids. With V trimmed by 1 base and J by 1 base, 5 bases remained unmatched. The germline CDR1 and CDR2 sequences are MGHRA and YSYEKL. This CDR3 is CASSQGLADPSYEQYF. The DNA of the CDR3 is TGCGCCAGCAGCCAAGGACTAGCGGATCCGTCCTACGAGCAGTACTTC.

The V call is TRBV7-9, the J call TRBJ1-6; TRBD1 aligns across 7 bases. Germline trimming cut 4 bases from V and 7 bases from J; bases unmatched to any gene: 7. In germline, CDR1 is SEHNR, CDR2 FQNEAQ (reference sequence). The CDR3 is 15 residues long. The CDR3: CASSSNGRGNSPLHF. As DNA, the CDR3 is TGTGCCAGCAGCTCCAATGGCAGGGGGAATTCACCCCTCCACTTT. The whole variable domain, filled in from reference TRBV7-9 and TRBJ1-6, reads DTGVSQNPRHKITKRGQNVTFRCDPISEHNRLYWYRQTLGQGPEFLTYFQNEAQLEKSRLLSDRFSAERPKGSFSTLEIQRTEQGDSAMYLCASSSNGRGNSPLHFGNGTRLTVT.

This rearrangement joins TRBV9 to TRBJ1-2, with 9 bases matching TRBD1. After removal of 4 bases from V and 4 bases from J, the junction contained 5 bases not matched to a gene. CDR1 and CDR2 (germline): SGDLS, YYNGEE. This CDR3 has 14 residues. DNA of the CDR3: TGTGCCAGCAGCCTTGGGACAGGGTCCTATGGCTACACCTTC. Its translation: CASSLGTGSYGYTF.

The chain is built from TRBV2 and TRBJ2-2; 10 positions agree with TRBD2. The J segment lost 4 bases and the V segment lost 0 bases, leaving 2 bases of the junction unmatched. Germline V gene data show CDR1 as SNHLY and CDR2 as FYNNEI. CDR3 size: 16 residues. The CDR3 spells CASSEALAGFTGELFF. Here the CDR3 DNA reads TGTGCCAGCAGTGAAGCACTAGCGGGATTCACCGGGGAGCTGTTTTTT.

This chain uses TRBV6-4 with TRBJ2-1; D is unclear. V shed 3 bases and J shed 4 bases, with 13 bases lying between them. Germline CDR1 is MRHNA and CDR2 is SNTAGT. This CDR3 has 15 amino acids. CDR3 DNA sequence: TGTGCCAGCAGTGAGGAGAGTCTGGTTTACAATGAGCAGTTCTTC. Its translation: CASSEESLVYNEQFF.

V and J are TRBV6-5 and TRBJ1-1, with D unresolved. The CDR3 has 13 residues. Germline values: CDR1 MNHEY, CDR2 SVGAGI. The V and J ends lost 6 bases and 0 bases respectively, with 8 bases between them. The CDR3 loop reads CASRHVLNTEAFF. DNA of the CDR3: TGTGCCAGCAGGCACGTTCTGAACACTGAAGCTTTCTTT.

This sequence joins TRBV5-4 and TRBJ1-2; a possible D gene is TRBD1 (6 bases). CDR3 size: 14 residues. Germline CDR1 is SGHNT and CDR2 is YYREEE (reference sequence). The V and J ends lost 0 bases and 1 base respectively, with 7 bases between them. Here the CDR3 DNA reads TGTGCCAGCAGCTTGGGACAGGTTAACTATGGCTACACCTTC. Protein sequence: CASSLGQVNYGYTF.

In regard to this clone: Additional DNA sequences in this sample encode the identical CDR3. The chain links TRBV11-3 to TRBJ2-2; no firm D call. The germline gives CDR1 SGHNT, CDR2 YENEEA. V was shortened by 6 bases and J by 1 base, with 3 bases between the two germline ends. This CDR3 is built from 12 residues. The CDR3 loop reads CASRLNTGELFF. Written as DNA, the CDR3 is TGTGCCAGCAGACTGAACACCGGGGAGCTGTTTTTT.

The rearrangement uses TRBV11-2 and TRBJ2-2; D is uncertain. The CDR3 extends over 15 amino acids. The germline V gene encodes CDR1 SGHAT and CDR2 FQNNGV. Trimming took 1 base from V and 3 from J, leaving 9 bases between them. CDR3: CASSLGYSYTGELFF. The CDR3 DNA follows: TGTGCCAGCAGCTTAGGGTACTCCTACACCGGGGAGCTGTTTTTT.

This rearrangement joins TRBV28 to TRBJ1-3, with D perhaps TRBD1 (6 bases). Deletions cut 5 bases from V and 6 bases from J, with 17 bases between. Germline CDR1 and CDR2: MDHEN and SYDVKM. The CDR3 sequence is 15 residues long. CDR3 amino acids: CASSPPGHSSNTIYF. The CDR3 nucleotides read TGTGCCAGCAGTCCACCGGGACACTCTTCAAACACCATATATTTT. Drawing the rest from reference TRBV28 and TRBJ1-3, the complete variable domain is DVKVTQSSRYLVKRTGEKVFLECVQDMDHENMFWYRQDPGLGLRLIYFSYDVKMKEKGDIPEGYSVSREKKERFSLILESASTNQTSMYLCASSPPGHSSNTIYFGEGSWLTVV.

This clone was detected only once. V gene TRBV6-5 combines with J gene TRBJ1-1; 8 nucleotides align to TRBD1. The CDR3 totals 14 residues. J lost 7 bases, V lost 5 bases, and 9 bases had no gene match. CDR1 and CDR2 (germline): MNHEY, SVGAGI. The CDR3 DNA reads as TGTGCCAGCAGTCGCACTCAGGGGGCCTTTGAAGCTTTCTTT. Translated, it gives CASSRTQGAFEAFF.

The chain is built from TRBV25-1 and TRBJ1-1; no firm D call. Germline lookup yields CDR1 MGHDK and CDR2 SYGVNS. There are 15 residues in the CDR3. Trimming removed 6 bases at V and 0 bases at J, with 14 bases between. Here the CDR3 DNA reads TGTGCCAGCAGACCATACGGACGGGTGAACACTGAAGCTTTCTTT. Its protein product is CASRPYGRVNTEAFF.

V usage is TRBV3-1 (or the pseudogene TRBV3-2) and J usage is TRBJ1-4; 7 bases fit TRBD1. After removal of 3 bases from V and 5 bases from J, the junction contained 12 bases not matched to a gene. The germline V gene has CDR1 LGHDT and CDR2 YNNKEL (reference sequence). CDR3 size: 17 residues. The CDR3 nucleotides are TGTGCCAGCAGCCACCCCCCCGCGGGGACAGTGAATGAAAAACTGTTTTTT. This codes for CASSHPPAGTVNEKLFF.

V is TRBV5-6 and J is TRBJ1-2; D unclear. The CDR3 contains 15 residues. Deletions cut 0 bases from V and 2 bases from J, with 11 bases between. Germline-derived CDR1 and CDR2 are SGHDT and YYEEEE. The CDR3 DNA follows: TGTGCCAGCAGCTTGGTGGGTTCTTCCAACTATGGCTACACCTTC. This translates into CASSLVGSSNYGYTF.

V is TRBV7-6 and J is TRBJ2-5; 7 bases are a match to TRBD2. Per germline, CDR1 SGHVS and CDR2 FNYEAQ. This CDR3 comprises 16 residues. V lost 5 bases to trimming and J lost 5 bases; unmatched junction nucleotides: 14. The CDR3 spells CASSAEAGGRWETQYF. The CDR3 DNA is TGTGCCAGCAGCGCAGAGGCCGGCGGGAGATGGGAGACCCAGTACTTC.

The V call is TRBV18, the J call TRBJ1-1; no definite D call. Trimming stripped 3 bases from V and 4 bases from J, with 9 bases between. CDR1 is KGHSH, CDR2 LQKENI, per germline. CDR3 size: 13 residues. CDR3 sequence (DNA): TGTGCCAGCTCACCGTCGGGTTTCACTGAAGCTTTCTTT. It encodes CASSPSGFTEAFF.

CDR3 loop: CASKAPGQGGQPQHF. DNA of the CDR3: TGTGCCAGCAAGGCACCGGGACAGGGTGGTCAGCCCCAGCATTTT. The chain combines TRBV28 with TRBJ1-5, with 9 nucleotides matching TRBD1. V shed 7 bases, J shed 6 bases, and the junction held 10 bases outside the gene matches. Germline V gives CDR1 MDHEN, CDR2 SYDVKM. The length of the CDR3 is 15 residues.

The chain carries TRBV12-3 or TRBV12-4 and TRBJ2-5; D is perhaps TRBD1 (6 bases). CDR3 length equals 13 residues. V was shortened by 6 bases and J by 6 bases, with 14 bases between the two germline ends. The CDR3 sequence is CASSHRVFQTQYF. Written as DNA, the CDR3 is TGTGCCAGCAGCCACAGGGTCTTTCAGACCCAGTACTTC.

The CDR3 bases are TGTGCCAGCAGTTTAGGGGATAGGGAAAGTGGCTACACCTTC. Translated: CASSLGDRESGYTF. The rearrangement links TRBV28 to TRBJ1-2; D remains unclear. Germline-derived CDR1 and CDR2 are MDHEN and SYDVKM. This CDR3 has 14 amino acids. Trimming stripped 2 bases from V and 7 bases from J, with 14 bases between.